Each of the 14 T cell receptor beta chains below was sequenced from the same sample in a study of blood T cell repertoires in COVID-19. Sequenced by immunoSEQ multiplex PCR; TCRdb stores in-frame clones only, minus some. Of about 190,000 clones listed, around 90% were seen once; the top ten hold roughly 6.7%. The specimen was peripheral blood. All receptors come from a man aged 35 to 55 with acute or convalescent COVID-19.

The chain is built from TRBV24-1 and TRBJ2-3, with TRBD1 matching over 7 bases. This CDR3 comprises 16 residues. Germline V gives CDR1 KGHDR, CDR2 SFDVKD. Losses at the gene ends were 3 bases for V and 3 bases for J; bases not matched to a gene: 8. The DNA of the CDR3 is TGTGCCACCAGTGATAAACAGGGGATCTTAACAGATACGCAGTATTTT. It yields the protein CATSDKQGILTDTQYF.

The gene calls are TRBV7-2 and TRBJ2-5; 8 bases match TRBD2. Germline V CDR1 and CDR2: SGHTA, FQGNSA. This CDR3 has 15 amino acids. V lost 5 bases, J lost 5 bases, and 10 bases stayed unmatched. The CDR3 DNA follows: TGTGCCAGCAGCCCCCGCGCGGGGGGCGTGGAGACCCAGTACTTC. Amino acid sequence: CASSPRAGGVETQYF.

This clone was recorded only once. The V and J genes are TRBV29-1 and TRBJ1-2; D unclear. Germline assignment: CDR1 SQVTM and CDR2 ANQGSEA. CDR3 length: 15 residues. V was pared by 0 bases and J by 4 bases, with 15 bases between. CDR3 sequence reads: CSVEDTWKPGYGYTF. Written as DNA, the CDR3 is TGCAGCGTTGAAGATACCTGGAAACCAGGCTATGGCTACACCTTC.

This chain links TRBV2 with TRBJ2-7, with TRBD1 identical over 8 bases. The CDR3 spans 15 residues. From germline, CDR1 is SNHLY and CDR2 FYNNEI. Trimming took 4 bases from V and 0 from J; bases not matched to a gene: 5. This CDR3 is CASSGRDRSSYEQYF. The CDR3 DNA sequence: TGTGCCAGCAGTGGCCGGGACAGGAGCTCCTACGAGCAGTACTTC.

The chain links TRBV19 to TRBJ1-4; D is possibly TRBD1 (5 bases). CDR3 length: 14 amino acids. Deletions cut 3 bases from V and 5 bases from J, with 10 bases between. Germline values: CDR1 LNHDA, CDR2 SQIVND (reference sequence). CDR3 bases: TGTGCCAGTAGTATTCGGCAGGGAAATGAAAAACTGTTTTTT. Its translation is CASSIRQGNEKLFF.

V and J are TRBV10-1 and TRBJ1-5; TRBD1 might be the D (5 bases). This CDR3 has 16 residues. V was trimmed by 6 bases and J by 0 bases, leaving 15 bases between them. Germline assignment: CDR1 WNHNN and CDR2 SYGVQD (reference sequence). This CDR3 is CASRDRGLNSNQPQHF. CDR3 sequence (DNA): TGCGCCAGCAGGGACCGGGGACTAAATAGCAATCAGCCCCAGCATTTT.

The rearrangement joins TRBV27 to TRBJ2-1; 8 positions agree with TRBD2. The CDR3 is made up of 13 amino acids. J lost 4 bases, V lost 6 bases, and 2 bases had no gene match. Germline assignment: CDR1 MNHEY and CDR2 SMNVEV (reference sequence). This CDR3 is CASSAGGYNEQFF. The CDR3, as DNA: TGTGCCAGCAGCGCGGGGGGTTACAATGAGCAGTTCTTC.

This rearrangement joins TRBV9 to TRBJ2-3; 10 bases map to TRBD2. With V trimmed by 1 base and J by 4 bases, 9 bases remained unmatched. The CDR3 extends over 17 amino acids. Germline-derived CDR1 and CDR2 are SGDLS and YYNGEE. The CDR3 loop is CASSVTSTSGVADTQYF. In DNA form, the CDR3 reads TGTGCCAGCAGCGTAACCTCAACTAGCGGGGTTGCAGATACGCAGTATTTT.

This clone was observed a few times. This chain joins TRBV10-3 and TRBJ1-1, with 9 bases aligning to TRBD1. V was pared by 4 bases and J by 1 base, with 4 bases of the junction left unmatched. Looked up from germline, CDR1 is ENHRY and CDR2 is SYGVKD. CDR3 size: 15 residues. As DNA, the CDR3 is TGTGCCATCAGTGTTGGGGGACAGGGGAACACTGAAGCTTTCTTT. Translated, it gives CAISVGGQGNTEAFF.

J is TRBJ2-3 and V is TRBV5-1; possibly TRBD1 for D (5 bases). The germline gives CDR1 SGHRS, CDR2 YFSETQ. The CDR3 is made up of 15 amino acids. V was cut by 2 bases and J by 3 bases, with 13 bases left in between. Written as DNA, the CDR3 is TGCGCCAGCAGCTTAAGGGGCTGGAGTACAGATACGCAGTATTTT. This translates into CASSLRGWSTDTQYF. Filled out from reference TRBV5-1 and TRBJ2-3, the complete variable domain reads KAGVTQTPRYLIKTRGQQVTLSCSPISGHRSVSWYQQTPGQGLQFLFEYFSETQRNKGNFPGRFSGRQFSNSRSEMNVSTLELGDSALYLCASSLRGWSTDTQYFGPGTRLTVL.

This clone was detected only once. This chain joins TRBV7-8 and TRBJ1-6, with TRBD1 matching over 8 bases. The V segment lost 3 bases and the J segment 0 bases; nucleotides outside the gene matches: 7. The CDR3 totals 18 residues. CDR1 and CDR2 from the germline V gene are SGHVS and FQNEAQ. Here the CDR3 reads CASSFRTGGASYNSPLHF. In nucleotides, the CDR3 is TGTGCCAGCAGCTTCCGTACAGGGGGAGCCTCCTATAATTCACCCCTCCACTTT.

The chain uses TRBV4-2 and TRBJ2-3; D is unresolved. Trimming shortened V by 1 base and J by 0 bases, and 8 bases separated the two germline ends. CDR3 length: 15 residues. Germline V CDR1 and CDR2: LGHNA, YNFKEQ. The CDR3 sequence is CASSQGATSTDTQYF. Here the CDR3 DNA reads TGTGCCAGCAGCCAAGGAGCAACTAGCACAGATACGCAGTATTTT.

This sequence joins TRBV28 and TRBJ2-5, with D possibly matching TRBD1 (6 bases). The CDR3 is 12 amino acids. The V gene's germline CDR1 is MDHEN and CDR2 SYDVKM. V was clipped by 6 bases and J by 5 bases, with 10 bases between them. In nucleotides, the CDR3 is TGTGCCAGCAGAACTACAGGGGAGACCCAGTACTTC. It translates to CASRTTGETQYF.

The genes are TRBV27 and TRBJ2-4; possible D gene TRBD1, 5 bases. Trimming removed 5 bases at V and 7 bases at J, with 18 bases between. Germline V gene lookup returns CDR1 MNHEY and CDR2 SMNVEV (reference sequence). The CDR3 has 15 residues. The CDR3 DNA reads as TGTGCCAGCAGTCAGTCAGGGCAGGGTTGGAACATTCAGTACTTC. The encoded protein is CASSQSGQGWNIQYF.